This is a list of T cell receptor beta chains from one sample in a study of T-cell memory formation after mild COVID-19. One entry per CDR3 protein, called by TCRdb with MiXCR from the 5' RACE reads. This sample yields fewer than 250,000 distinct CDR3 sequences, of which 15% are seen a single time; 2.1% belongs to the top ten. The sequenced sample consisted of PBMCs or a T cell subset sorted from them (not recorded which). These receptors all stem from an adult woman who had mild COVID-19 (a few samples of this study predate the infection). Cell type and time point are not known. Both conserved end residues are part of each CDR3. D genes are given only for firm matches. A row's size may be missing; if present it is once, few, many or a size class.

cdr3_nt	cdr3_aa	d_call	v_call	j_call	clone_size
TGTGCCAGCTATGGGTACAGGGAAGTTCGAGAGACCCAGTACTTC	CASYGYREVRETQYF	-	TRBV2	TRBJ2-5	-
TGCGCCAGCAGCTTGGTGGGTCAACCGAAATCGGAGCTGTTTTTT	CASSLVGQPKSELFF	-	TRBV5-1	TRBJ2-2	-
TGTGCCAGCAGCCCCGGGAGAAGGGGCGGGAGCACAGATACGCAGTATTTT	CASSPGRRGGSTDTQYF	-	TRBV12-3/TRBV12-4	TRBJ2-3	-
TGTGCCAGCGGGGCCCTCACAGATACGCAGTATTTT	CASGALTDTQYF	-	TRBV6-6	TRBJ2-3	-
TGTGCCATCAAGGAGATTGGTAATTCACCCCTCCACTTT	CAIKEIGNSPLHF	-	TRBV10-3	TRBJ1-6	-
TGCGCCAGCAGCTTGTGGACAGGGCAGAACACCGGGGAGCTGTTTTTT	CASSLWTGQNTGELFF	TRBD1	TRBV5-1	TRBJ2-2	many
TGTGCCTGGAGGGGAAACACCGGGGAGCTGTTTTTT	CAWRGNTGELFF	-	TRBV30	TRBJ2-2	few
TGTGCCAGCACCGAACCCCCCCCTGAAGCTTTCTTT	CASTEPPPEAFF	-	TRBV12-3/TRBV12-4	TRBJ1-1	-
TGTGCCAGCAGTTCGGGGACAGGGGGCATCTATGGCTACACCTTC	CASSSGTGGIYGYTF	TRBD1	TRBV5-6	TRBJ1-2	-
TGCGCCAGCAGCTTGGATCGGGCAGGGAAAGGGGATGGCTACACCTTC	CASSLDRAGKGDGYTF	-	TRBV5-1	TRBJ1-2	-
TGTGCCAGTAGGGAAATCAGCTCATCTAACTATGGCTACACCTTC	CASREISSSNYGYTF	-	TRBV19	TRBJ1-2	few
TGTGCCAGCAGCCCCCACCTAGGGGCAGGGGGCTCGGACATTCAGTACTTC	CASSPHLGAGGSDIQYF	TRBD1	TRBV7-2	TRBJ2-4	-
TGCAGTGCTCCGGACTTCTTACAGGGTCTGACTGAAGCTTTCTTT	CSAPDFLQGLTEAFF	-	TRBV20-1	TRBJ1-1	-
TGTGCCATCAGTCCCGGGACTCTAGGGCTCTACGAGCAGTACTTC	CAISPGTLGLYEQYF	-	TRBV10-3	TRBJ2-7	few
TGCGCCAGCAGCTTGGTTGATGAGACCCAGTACTTC	CASSLVDETQYF	-	TRBV5-1	TRBJ2-5	few
TGTGCCACCAGTGACCCGGGACAGGTCGGGCCCCAGCATTTT	CATSDPGQVGPQHF	TRBD1	TRBV24-1	TRBJ1-5	-
TGTGCCATCAGCGAGGGCCGGGACAGGGGACGTGAGCAGTACTTC	CAISEGRDRGREQYF	TRBD1	TRBV10-3	TRBJ2-7	-
TGTGCCATCACTCCCACGGGACAGGGTTACGAGCAGTACTTC	CAITPTGQGYEQYF	TRBD1	TRBV10-3	TRBJ2-7	few
TGTGCCAGCTCACCCCGACGGACTAGCGGGAGGGAAAATGAGCAGTTCTTC	CASSPRRTSGRENEQFF	TRBD2	TRBV18	TRBJ2-1	few
TGTGCCAGCAGTTTAGGACAGGCGGATGAGCAGTTCTTC	CASSLGQADEQFF	-	TRBV12-3/TRBV12-4	TRBJ2-1	-
TGCGCCAGCAGCTTGGAGGCCAGACCGGCTTTCTTT	CASSLEARPAFF	-	TRBV5-1	TRBJ1-1	few
TGTGCCTGGAGTGTCGGTGGGACGGGTAATCAGCCCCAGCATTTT	CAWSVGGTGNQPQHF	-	TRBV30	TRBJ1-5	-
TGTGCCACCAGCAGAGACGGACAGGGTGAAGCTTTCTTT	CATSRDGQGEAFF	TRBD1	TRBV15	TRBJ1-1	few
TGCAGTGCTAGAGACCCAAGGGACATCACAGATACGCAGTATTTT	CSARDPRDITDTQYF	-	TRBV20-1	TRBJ2-3	-
TGTGCCTGGAGTAACCGGGACAGGGGAGATTCACCCCTCCACTTT	CAWSNRDRGDSPLHF	TRBD1	TRBV30	TRBJ1-6	few
TGTGCCAGCAGCTTCATATACGGAAGCGAGCAGTACTTC	CASSFIYGSEQYF	-	TRBV7-9	TRBJ2-7	-
TGCGCCAGCAGCCACAGGGGAGTGAGCACAGATACGCAGTATTTT	CASSHRGVSTDTQYF	TRBD1	TRBV5-1	TRBJ2-3	-
TGTGCCAGCAGCAACCGGGACCCGAACGTGCAGTTCTTC	CASSNRDPNVQFF	-	TRBV3-1	TRBJ2-1	few
TGTGCCAGCAGAATTAGGGGGAACACTGAAGCTTTCTTT	CASRIRGNTEAFF	-	TRBV12-3/TRBV12-4	TRBJ1-1	few
TGCAGCGTTGGGGGTCTCTCAGTTCAAGAGACCCAGTACTTC	CSVGGLSVQETQYF	-	TRBV29-1	TRBJ2-5	many
TGTGCCAGCAGTTATCTGGGGGGCGCCTACGAGCAGTACTTC	CASSYLGGAYEQYF	-	TRBV6-5	TRBJ2-7	few
TGTGCCAGCTCACTTACGGGCCCGAACACTGAAGCTTTCTTT	CASSLTGPNTEAFF	-	TRBV18	TRBJ1-1	few
TGTGCCAGCCGAGGATTATTTAACACTGAAGCTTTCTTT	CASRGLFNTEAFF	-	TRBV2	TRBJ1-1	-
TGTGCCAGCAGCCCCCGACCCAACGGGAACACTGAAGCTTTCTTT	CASSPRPNGNTEAFF	-	TRBV7-6	TRBJ1-1	few
TGTGCCAGCAGCTTAACGGCTGGCGCAGGCGACAATGAGCAGTTCTTC	CASSLTAGAGDNEQFF	-	TRBV7-3	TRBJ2-1	-
TGCGCCAGCAGCTTGGAACGGGGCGGGGAGCTGTTTTTT	CASSLERGGELFF	-	TRBV5-1	TRBJ2-2	few
TGTGCCAGCAGCGTAGGGGGACAGGGGTCGGCTGGCTACACCTTC	CASSVGGQGSAGYTF	TRBD1	TRBV9	TRBJ1-2	-
TGTGCCAGTAGTCGGGGATCCGGGACAGGGGACTACTATGGCTACACCTTC	CASSRGSGTGDYYGYTF	TRBD1	TRBV19	TRBJ1-2	few
TGTGCCAGCACCAAAGGACGGGCGGGGACAGATACGCAGTATTTT	CASTKGRAGTDTQYF	-	TRBV7-2	TRBJ2-3	many
TGTGCCAGCAGTGGACTAGCGGGGGGTATACGGGAGCAGTTCTTC	CASSGLAGGIREQFF	TRBD2	TRBV2	TRBJ2-1	-
TGTGCCAGCAGTTTATCGGGGGGGATCACGAACACCGGGGAGCTGTTTTTT	CASSLSGGITNTGELFF	TRBD2	TRBV27	TRBJ2-2	few
TGTGCCTGGAGTCGCTCCCAGACCTACGAGCAGTACTTC	CAWSRSQTYEQYF	-	TRBV30	TRBJ2-7	-
TGTGCCAGCAGTTGGGGGGGCCTCACTGAAGCTTTCTTT	CASSWGGLTEAFF	-	TRBV6-5	TRBJ1-1	few
TGTGCCAGCAGCTACCCCCCAGAGACCCAGTACTTC	CASSYPPETQYF	-	TRBV7-2	TRBJ2-5	few
TGTGCCAGCACCCAGAGACAGGGTGATGGCTACACCTTC	CASTQRQGDGYTF	TRBD1	TRBV6-6	TRBJ1-2	-